The 31 T cell receptor beta chains presented below share a single source sample, sequenced in a study of beta chain features in type 1 diabetes. Broader study findings: TCRB CDR3s were moderately but significantly shorter in Type 1 diabetes patients in all four CD4+ subsets.

These receptors are not linked to any known antigen. Every bit of the isolated RNA underwent reverse transcription, so sequencing read expressed TCRB transcripts. Produced via immunoSEQ multiplex PCR; TCRdb's table is partial and in-frame only. Of hundreds of thousands of clones in the sample, under 15% were seen once. The sample consisted of naive CD4+ T cells from blood. The receptors were sampled from a man between 18 and 29 years old with type 1 diabetes.

The chain carries TRBV10-3 and TRBJ1-1, with TRBD1 as a possible D gene (5 bases). CDR3 length equals 13 residues. The V gene's germline CDR1 is ENHRY and CDR2 SYGVKD. V lost 8 bases, J lost 3 bases, and 13 bases lay in between. Here the CDR3 DNA reads TGTGCCATCGGGCGGGTGGGGGACACTGAAGCTTTCTTT. Amino acids: CAIGRVGDTEAFF.

This clone appeared a few times. J is TRBJ2-2 and V is TRBV30; the match to TRBD2 covers 11 bases. V lost 2 bases and J lost 6; bases outside the gene matches: 11. The CDR3 runs 17 residues. Germline V lookup: CDR1 GTSNPN, CDR2 SVGIG (reference sequence). The CDR3 here is CAWSSPKTSGVSGELFF. CDR3 nucleotides: TGTGCCTGGAGTAGCCCGAAGACTAGCGGGGTTTCCGGGGAGCTGTTTTTT.

The rearrangement links TRBV6-5 to TRBJ1-6; perhaps TRBD1 as D (5 bases). The CDR3 totals 12 residues. Germline V lookup: CDR1 MNHEY, CDR2 SVGAGI. V was trimmed by 7 bases and J by 16 bases, leaving 17 bases between them. CDR3 sequence: CASKLTAAWLHF. CDR3 sequence (DNA): TGTGCCAGCAAACTGACAGCCGCCTGGCTCCACTTT.

In regard to this clone: A junction end diverges from the germline sequence, so it may reflect a read error. The chain combines TRBV7-9 with TRBJ2-1; 12 nucleotides align to TRBD1. CDR1 and CDR2 (germline): SEHNR, FQNEAQ (reference sequence). The CDR3 loop spans 15 amino acids. The CDR3 DNA reads as TGTGCCAGCAGCCACGAGGGGGACAGGGGGCCTGACTTGGTCTTC. Amino acids: CASSHEGDRGPDLVF.

This clone was counted a few times. The chain uses TRBV6-1 and TRBJ1-5; D unclear. The V gene's germline CDR1 is MNHNS and CDR2 SASEGT. V lost 8 bases and J lost 5, with 7 bases in between. The CDR3 sequence is 11 residues long. DNA for the CDR3: TGTGCCAGCCGGACGGATCAGCCCCAGCATTTT. Translating it yields CASRTDQPQHF.

This clone showed up just a few times. The chain combines TRBV2 with TRBJ2-2; no definite D call. In germline, CDR1 is SNHLY, CDR2 FYNNEI. The CDR3 has 15 amino acids. V was cut by 1 base and J by 2 bases, with 8 bases left in between. CDR3 in DNA: TGTGCCAGCAGTGAAGAGTTAAGAAACACCGGGGAGCTGTTTTTT. Translating gives CASSEELRNTGELFF.

The rearrangement links TRBV5-6 to TRBJ1-2; 9 nucleotides line up with TRBD1. V trimming: 3 bases; J trimming: 5 bases; junction bases outside the gene matches: 5. The CDR3 length is 14 residues. Germline V gene data show CDR1 as SGHDT and CDR2 as YYEEEE. The CDR3 reads CASSSDRGGYGYTF. Written as DNA, the CDR3 is TGTGCCAGCAGCTCGGACAGGGGAGGTTATGGCTACACCTTC.

This chain joins TRBV5-1 and TRBJ2-1; D not resolved. This CDR3 is 11 amino acids long. Germline CDR1 and CDR2: SGHRS and YFSETQ. Trimming pared 1 base from V and 8 bases from J, leaving 4 bases between. DNA of the CDR3: TGCGCCAGCAGCTTGTCCCATGAGCAGTTCTTC. Its translation is CASSLSHEQFF.

This clone was detected only a few times. The J gene is TRBJ2-7, the V gene TRBV28, with a possible D match to TRBD2 (6 bases). The CDR3 consists of 15 residues. CDR1 and CDR2 (germline): MDHEN, SYDVKM. Trimming removed 5 bases from V and 4 bases from J, with 18 bases in between. CDR3 coding DNA: TGTGCCAGCAGTCCATCGGGACTGGATTTTTACGAGCAGTACTTC. Translating it yields CASSPSGLDFYEQYF.

This clone occurred a few times. V gene TRBV7-3 combines with J gene TRBJ2-5, with D possibly being TRBD1 or TRBD2 (5 bases each). The length of the CDR3 is 13 residues. Germline loops: CDR1 SGHTA, CDR2 FQGTGA. V was clipped by 4 bases and J by 7 bases, with 13 bases between them. This chain's CDR3 is CASSSSSGGTQYF. In nucleotides, the CDR3 is TGTGCCAGCAGCTCTTCCTCTGGGGGGACCCAGTACTTC.

The V and J genes are TRBV6-5 and TRBJ2-5; D is ambiguous. Trimming shortened V by 7 bases and J by 2 bases, and 14 bases separated the two germline ends. CDR3 size: 14 residues. Germline V lookup: CDR1 MNHEY, CDR2 SVGAGI. This chain's CDR3 is CASTTDGRQETQYF. In DNA form, the CDR3 reads TGTGCCAGCACCACCGACGGAAGGCAAGAGACCCAGTACTTC.

The sample holds a few counts of this clone. The rearrangement joins TRBV19 to TRBJ1-1; 7 bases line up with TRBD1. The germline V gene encodes CDR1 LNHDA and CDR2 SQIVND (reference sequence). Germline trimming cut 4 bases from V and 5 bases from J; bases unmatched to any gene: 7. The CDR3 spans 14 residues. Written as DNA, the CDR3 is TGTGCCAGTAGTACCGGACAGGTCCGGACTGAAGCTTTCTTT. This gives the protein CASSTGQVRTEAFF.

The J gene is TRBJ2-5, the V gene TRBV7-6, with D maybe TRBD1 (5 bases). This CDR3 region has 16 residues. Trimming pared 1 base from V and 5 bases from J, leaving 17 bases between. Germline values: CDR1 SGHVS, CDR2 FNYEAQ. CDR3 protein: CASSLVAGLKGETQYF. Here the CDR3 DNA reads TGTGCCAGCAGCTTAGTGGCAGGGCTCAAAGGGGAGACCCAGTACTTC.

This clone was seen a handful of times. CDR3 bases: TGTGCCATCGCGGACAGGGAGAGTCAGCCCCAGCATTTT. Translating it yields CAIADRESQPQHF. This chain uses TRBV10-3 with TRBJ1-5; TRBD1 aligns across 8 bases. The CDR3 extends over 13 amino acids. The J segment lost 6 bases and the V segment lost 8 bases, leaving 6 bases of the junction unmatched. CDR1 is ENHRY and CDR2 is SYGVKD in the germline V gene.

CDR3 protein: CASSDWTAPYEQYF. The CDR3 coding sequence is TGTGCCAGCAGTGATTGGACAGCGCCGTACGAGCAGTACTTC. This sequence joins TRBV25-1 and TRBJ2-7, with D possibly TRBD1 on 6 matching bases. V was clipped by 3 bases and J by 4 bases, with 13 bases between them. The CDR3 length is 14 residues. Germline lookup yields CDR1 MGHDK and CDR2 SYGVNS.

The chain couples TRBV7-8 to TRBJ2-3, with a tentative D call TRBD1 (6 bases). V was cut by 1 base and J by 1 base, with 12 bases left in between. The length of the CDR3 is 16 residues. Germline CDR1 and CDR2: SGHVS and FQNEAQ. The CDR3 here is CASSLGVGARTDTQYF. The CDR3, as DNA: TGTGCCAGCAGCTTAGGGGTGGGGGCCCGCACAGATACGCAGTATTTT.

This chain joins TRBV18 and TRBJ2-5; D not resolved. V gave up 5 bases and J gave up 1 base, with 5 bases separating them. The germline CDR1 and CDR2 sequences are KGHSH and LQKENI. The CDR3 spans 12 residues. As DNA, the CDR3 is TGTGCCAGCTCATCAACCCAAGAGACCCAGTACTTC. Residues: CASSSTQETQYF.

The chain employs TRBV10-1 and TRBJ2-3; 10 nucleotides match TRBD1. Germline-derived CDR1 and CDR2 are WNHNN and SYGVQD (reference sequence). The ends lost 7 bases at V and 3 bases at J; junction bases unmatched: 4. There are 14 residues in the CDR3. CDR3 protein: CASTPGQGTDTQYF. As DNA, the CDR3 is TGCGCCAGCACTCCGGGACAGGGGACAGATACGCAGTATTTT.

This rearrangement joins TRBV7-9 to TRBJ1-4; D is perhaps TRBD1 (5 bases). The germline gives CDR1 SEHNR, CDR2 FQNEAQ (reference sequence). The CDR3 contains 16 residues. Trimming removed 2 bases from V and 0 bases from J, with 10 bases in between. This CDR3 reads CASSLSLGATNEKLFF. The CDR3 DNA is TGTGCCAGCAGCTTATCCCTGGGGGCAACTAATGAAAAACTGTTTTTT.

The chain is built from TRBV7-9 and TRBJ1-2; 7 nucleotides match TRBD1. CDR1 and CDR2 from the germline V gene are SEHNR and FQNEAQ (reference sequence). Trimming took 8 bases from V and 3 from J; bases not matched to a gene: 6. This CDR3 spans 13 amino acids. CDR3 protein: CASGQGVDYGYTF. The CDR3 region has the DNA TGTGCCAGCGGCCAGGGGGTAGACTATGGCTACACCTTC.

This chain joins TRBV10-3 and TRBJ1-6; D may be TRBD1 (6 bases). Germline values: CDR1 ENHRY, CDR2 SYGVKD. The CDR3 is 13 residues long. Trimming removed 7 bases at V and 5 bases at J, with 9 bases between. In nucleotides, the CDR3 is TGTGCCATCACCGGACAGCATAATTCACCCCTCCACTTT. Amino acids: CAITGQHNSPLHF.

This chain links TRBV7-2 with TRBJ2-3; 11 bases fit TRBD2. The CDR3 spans 16 residues. V lost 10 bases, J lost 4 bases, and 13 bases stayed unmatched. The germline V gene encodes CDR1 SGHTA and CDR2 FQGNSA. DNA for the CDR3: TGTGCCACCGCCCGTGGTAGCGGGGGGGCAGCAGATACGCAGTATTTT. It is translated as CATARGSGGAADTQYF.

The chain uses TRBV7-9 and TRBJ2-5; TRBD2 matches 7 bases. The CDR3 is made up of 13 amino acids. V was pared by 8 bases and J by 0 bases, with 3 bases of the junction left unmatched. Germline V lookup: CDR1 SEHNR, CDR2 FQNEAQ (reference sequence). This CDR3 is CASGGDHQETQYF. The CDR3, as DNA: TGTGCCAGCGGGGGGGACCACCAAGAGACCCAGTACTTC.

This clone was detected only a few times. The chain recombines TRBV7-9 with TRBJ2-7, with D possibly being TRBD1 or TRBD2 (5 bases each). V lost 5 bases and J lost 2, with 16 bases in between. Germline values: CDR1 SEHNR, CDR2 FQNEAQ (reference sequence). The CDR3 totals 15 residues. CDR3 sequence (DNA): TGTGCCAGCAGCCCGCGAGGGGACCGAACCTACGAGCAGTACTTC. Its protein product is CASSPRGDRTYEQYF. The full variable domain, its missing parts supplied by reference TRBV7-9 and TRBJ2-7, is DTGVSQNPRHKITKRGQNVTFRCDPISEHNRLYWYRQTLGQGPEFLTYFQNEAQLEKSRLLSDRFSAERPKGSFSTLEIQRTEQGDSAMYLCASSPRGDRTYEQYFGPGTRLTVT.

This clone has more than one count but fewer than ten. The chain couples TRBV2 to TRBJ1-6; a possible D gene is TRBD1 (5 bases). Germline-derived CDR1 and CDR2 are SNHLY and FYNNEI. The CDR3 covers 15 residues. V was clipped by 5 bases and J by 6 bases, with 14 bases between them. The CDR3 protein is CASSMIRGVNSPLHF. CDR3 nucleotides: TGTGCCAGCAGTATGATCAGAGGGGTTAATTCACCCCTCCACTTT.

This clone was recorded a few times. The J gene is TRBJ2-3, the V gene TRBV28; D is undetermined. Between the trimmed V and J ends, which lost 8 bases and 0 bases, there was a span of 6 bases. Per germline, CDR1 MDHEN and CDR2 SYDVKM. The CDR3 contains 12 residues. CDR3 sequence: CASGVSTDTQYF. The CDR3 nucleotides read TGTGCCAGCGGGGTAAGCACAGATACGCAGTATTTT.

This chain connects TRBV29-1 to TRBJ2-3; no clear D gene. This CDR3 contains 13 residues. Germline lookup yields CDR1 SQVTM and CDR2 ANQGSEA. The V end was cut by 4 bases, the J end by 1 base, with 9 bases between. The CDR3 loop is CSVGPVGTDTQYF. The CDR3 nucleotides are TGCAGCGTTGGCCCCGTGGGCACAGATACGCAGTATTTT.

The chain combines TRBV6-6 with TRBJ1-3; D is possibly TRBD1 (5 bases). The CDR3 length is 15 residues. The V end lost 5 bases, the J end lost 0 bases, and 11 bases lay between the germline ends. Germline V gives CDR1 MNHNY, CDR2 SVGAGI (reference sequence). CDR3: CASSTGGVSGNTIYF. CDR3 nucleotide sequence: TGTGCCAGCAGTACCGGGGGGGTCTCTGGAAACACCATATATTTT.

V gene TRBV9 combines with J gene TRBJ1-2, with unresolved D. The CDR3 is 13 amino acids. Germline CDR1 SGDLS, CDR2 YYNGEE. V lost 3 bases and J lost 1, with 7 bases in between. The CDR3 DNA reads as TGTGCCAGCAGCGCGCTAGATAACTATGGCTACACCTTC. Its translation: CASSALDNYGYTF.

The chain couples TRBV7-9 to TRBJ2-3; maybe TRBD2 (8 bases). Germline V gives CDR1 SEHNR, CDR2 FQNEAQ (reference sequence). V lost 5 bases to trimming and J lost 4 bases, with 22 bases between them. This CDR3 spans 17 amino acids. The CDR3 protein is CASSPRGGGGLADTQYF. The DNA of the CDR3 is TGTGCCAGCAGCCCCCGAGGGGGCGGGGGGCTGGCAGATACGCAGTATTTT. Combining the CDR3 with reference TRBV7-9 and TRBJ2-3 gives the whole variable domain DTGVSQNPRHKITKRGQNVTFRCDPISEHNRLYWYRQTLGQGPEFLTYFQNEAQLEKSRLLSDRFSAERPKGSFSTLEIQRTEQGDSAMYLCASSPRGGGGLADTQYFGPGTRLTVL.

In this sample, this clone turned up a few times. The V and J genes are TRBV30 and TRBJ1-2; TRBD1 matches at 9 bases. The V gene end was trimmed by 1 base and the J gene end by 4 bases; junction bases not matched to a gene: 4. The CDR3 has 14 amino acids. The germline V gene has CDR1 GTSNPN and CDR2 SVGIG (reference sequence). CDR3 sequence (DNA): TGTGCCTGGAGTGGACAGGGGGGTAGCTATGGCTACACCTTC. It yields the protein CAWSGQGGSYGYTF. The complete variable domain, with remaining parts taken from reference TRBV30 and TRBJ1-2, reads SQTIHQWPATLVQPVGSPLSLECTVEGTSNPNLYWYRQAAGRGLQLLFYSVGIGQISSEVPQNLSASRPQDRQFILSSKKLLLSDSGFYLCAWSGQGGSYGYTFGSGTRLTVV.